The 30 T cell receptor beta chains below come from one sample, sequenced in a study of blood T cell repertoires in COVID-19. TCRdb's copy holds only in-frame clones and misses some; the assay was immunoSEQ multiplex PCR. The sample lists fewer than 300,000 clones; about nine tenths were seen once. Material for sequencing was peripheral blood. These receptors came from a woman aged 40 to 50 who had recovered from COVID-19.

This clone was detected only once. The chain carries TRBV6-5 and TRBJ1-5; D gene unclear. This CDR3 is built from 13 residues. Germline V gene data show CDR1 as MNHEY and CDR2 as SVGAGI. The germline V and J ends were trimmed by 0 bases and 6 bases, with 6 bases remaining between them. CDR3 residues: CASSYSTGQPQHF. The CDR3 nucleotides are TGTGCCAGCAGTTACTCAACCGGTCAGCCCCAGCATTTT.

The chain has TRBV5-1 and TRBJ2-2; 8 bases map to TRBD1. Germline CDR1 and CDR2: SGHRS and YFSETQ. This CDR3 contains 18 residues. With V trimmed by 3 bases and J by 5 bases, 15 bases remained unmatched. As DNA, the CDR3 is TGCGCCAGCAGCTCGGAGCCGGTAGGACAGGGTTGGACCGGGGAGCTGTTTTTT. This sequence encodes CASSSEPVGQGWTGELFF.

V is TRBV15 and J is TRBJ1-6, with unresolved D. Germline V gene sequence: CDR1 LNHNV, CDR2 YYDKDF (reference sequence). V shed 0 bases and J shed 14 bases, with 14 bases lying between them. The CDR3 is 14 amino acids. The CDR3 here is CATSRDFGPRALHF. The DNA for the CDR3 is TGTGCCACCAGCAGAGATTTCGGCCCTCGGGCCCTCCACTTT. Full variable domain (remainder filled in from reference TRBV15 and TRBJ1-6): DAMVIQNPRYQVTQFGKPVTLSCSQTLNHNVMYWYQQKSSQAPKLLFHYYDKDFNNEADTPDNFQSRRPNTSFCFLDIRSPGLGDTAMYLCATSRDFGPRALHFGNGTRLTVT.

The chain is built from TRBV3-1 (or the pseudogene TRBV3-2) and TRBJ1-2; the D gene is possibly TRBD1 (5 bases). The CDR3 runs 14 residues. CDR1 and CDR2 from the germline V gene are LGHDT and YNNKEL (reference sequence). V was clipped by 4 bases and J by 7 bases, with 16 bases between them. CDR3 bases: TGTGCCAGCAGCCTGGTTCGGCAGGGAGGTGGCTACACCTTC. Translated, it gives CASSLVRQGGGYTF.

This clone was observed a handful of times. The CDR3 region is CASSRESRRMKETQYF. Written as DNA, the CDR3 is TGCGCCAGCAGCCGAGAGTCCCGGCGGATGAAAGAGACCCAGTACTTC. V usage is TRBV5-1 and J usage is TRBJ2-5; D unresolved. The germline V gene encodes CDR1 SGHRS and CDR2 YFSETQ. The CDR3 totals 16 residues. The V gene lost 4 bases and the J gene lost 3 bases, with 19 bases spanning the gap.

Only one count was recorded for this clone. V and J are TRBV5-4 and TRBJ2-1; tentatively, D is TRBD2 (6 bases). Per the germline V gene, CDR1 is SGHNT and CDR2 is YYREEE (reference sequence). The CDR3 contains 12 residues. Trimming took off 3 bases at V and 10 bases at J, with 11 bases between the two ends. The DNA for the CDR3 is TGTGCCAGCAGCTCAGCGGCGGGGGAGCAGTTCTTC. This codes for CASSSAAGEQFF.

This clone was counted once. This CDR3 reads CASTSQSGSDYGYTF. The CDR3 DNA reads as TGTGCCAGCACCTCCCAATCAGGGTCGGACTATGGCTACACCTTC. The J gene is TRBJ1-2, the V gene TRBV5-4; D is perhaps TRBD1 (5 bases). The germline V gene encodes CDR1 SGHNT and CDR2 YYREEE (reference sequence). The CDR3 extends over 15 amino acids. V was trimmed by 6 bases and J by 3 bases, leaving 18 bases between them.

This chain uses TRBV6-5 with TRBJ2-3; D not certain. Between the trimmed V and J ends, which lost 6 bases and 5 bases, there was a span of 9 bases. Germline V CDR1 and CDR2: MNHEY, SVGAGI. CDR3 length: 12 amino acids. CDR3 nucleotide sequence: TGTGCCAGCAGCCAATCCGGAGATACGCAGTATTTT. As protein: CASSQSGDTQYF.

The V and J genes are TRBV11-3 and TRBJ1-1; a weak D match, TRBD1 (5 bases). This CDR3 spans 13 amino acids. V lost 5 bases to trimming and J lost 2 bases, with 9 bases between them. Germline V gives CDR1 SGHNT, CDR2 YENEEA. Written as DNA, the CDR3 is TGTGCCAGCAGCCAGGGCGGAAACACTGAAGCTTTCTTT. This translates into CASSQGGNTEAFF.

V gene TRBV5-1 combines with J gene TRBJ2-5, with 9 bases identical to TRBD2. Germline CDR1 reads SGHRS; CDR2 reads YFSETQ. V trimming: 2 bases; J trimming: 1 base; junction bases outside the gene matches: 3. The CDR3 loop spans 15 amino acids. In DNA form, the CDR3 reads TGCGCCAGCAGCTTTAGCGGGGGTACCCAAGAGACCCAGTACTTC. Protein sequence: CASSFSGGTQETQYF.

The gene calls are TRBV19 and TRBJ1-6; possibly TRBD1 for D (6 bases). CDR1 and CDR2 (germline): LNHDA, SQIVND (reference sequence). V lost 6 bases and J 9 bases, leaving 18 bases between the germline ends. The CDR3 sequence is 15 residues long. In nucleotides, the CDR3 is TGTGCCAGTAGGATATACAGGGACCTGGGTTCACCCCTCCACTTT. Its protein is CASRIYRDLGSPLHF.

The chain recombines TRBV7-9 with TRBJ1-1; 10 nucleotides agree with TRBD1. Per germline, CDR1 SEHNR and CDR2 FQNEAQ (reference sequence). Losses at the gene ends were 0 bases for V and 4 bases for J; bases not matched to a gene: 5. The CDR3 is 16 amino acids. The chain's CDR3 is CASSLAWDRGPTEAFF. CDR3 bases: TGTGCCAGCAGCTTAGCCTGGGACAGGGGTCCCACTGAAGCTTTCTTT.

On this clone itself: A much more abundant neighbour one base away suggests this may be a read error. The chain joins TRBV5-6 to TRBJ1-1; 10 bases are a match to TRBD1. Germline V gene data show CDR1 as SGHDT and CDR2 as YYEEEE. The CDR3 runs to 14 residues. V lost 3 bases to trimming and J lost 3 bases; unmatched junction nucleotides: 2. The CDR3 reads CASSWGQGHTEAFF. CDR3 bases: TGTGCCAGCAGCTGGGGACAGGGGCACACTGAAGCTTTCTTT.

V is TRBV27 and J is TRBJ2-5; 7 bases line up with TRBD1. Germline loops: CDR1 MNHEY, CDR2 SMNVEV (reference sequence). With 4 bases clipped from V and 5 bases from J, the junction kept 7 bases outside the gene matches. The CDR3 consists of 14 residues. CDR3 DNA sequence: TGTGCCAGCAGTTCTGCCGACAGGGCTGAGACCCAGTACTTC. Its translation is CASSSADRAETQYF.

CDR3: CASSQVEAGYTF. CDR3 DNA sequence: TGTGCCAGCAGCCAAGTTGAGGCGGGCTACACCTTC. The chain couples TRBV3-1 (or the pseudogene TRBV3-2) to TRBJ1-2; D gene ambiguous. The CDR3 contains 12 residues. CDR1 LGHDT and CDR2 YNNKEL come from the germline V gene (reference sequence). V was trimmed by 1 base and J by 8 bases, leaving 8 bases between them.

The CDR3 loop reads CASSTGMNTEAFF. DNA for the CDR3: TGCGCCAGCAGCACCGGTATGAACACTGAAGCTTTCTTT. The gene calls are TRBV5-1 and TRBJ1-1; D gene unclear. The CDR3 has 13 residues. Germline values: CDR1 SGHRS, CDR2 YFSETQ. The ends were cut back, 4 bases at V and 0 bases at J, with 7 bases in the middle.

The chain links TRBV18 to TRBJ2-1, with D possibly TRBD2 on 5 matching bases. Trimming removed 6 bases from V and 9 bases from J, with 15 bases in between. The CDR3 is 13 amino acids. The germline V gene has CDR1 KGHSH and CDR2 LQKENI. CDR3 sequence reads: CASSPSSGIEQFF. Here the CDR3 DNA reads TGTGCCAGCTCGCCGTCATCGGGGATTGAGCAGTTCTTC.

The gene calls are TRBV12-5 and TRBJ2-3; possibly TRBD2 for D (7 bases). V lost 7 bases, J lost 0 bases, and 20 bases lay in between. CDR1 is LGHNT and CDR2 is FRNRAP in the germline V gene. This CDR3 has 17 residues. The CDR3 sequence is CASAHPRGGGSTDTQYF. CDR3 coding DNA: TGTGCTAGTGCCCACCCTAGGGGGGGAGGGAGCACAGATACGCAGTATTTT.

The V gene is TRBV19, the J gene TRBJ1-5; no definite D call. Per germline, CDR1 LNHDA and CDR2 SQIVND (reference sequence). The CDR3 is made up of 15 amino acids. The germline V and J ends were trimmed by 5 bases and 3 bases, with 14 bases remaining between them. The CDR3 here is CASSLLRELNQPQHF. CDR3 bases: TGTGCCAGTAGTCTCCTAAGAGAACTCAATCAGCCCCAGCATTTT.

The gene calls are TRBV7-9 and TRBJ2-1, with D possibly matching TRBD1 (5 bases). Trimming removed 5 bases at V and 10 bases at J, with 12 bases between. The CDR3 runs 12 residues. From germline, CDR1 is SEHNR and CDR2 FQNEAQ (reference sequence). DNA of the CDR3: TGTGCCAGCAGCCCAGTAAGGGGAGAGCAGTTCTTC. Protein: CASSPVRGEQFF.

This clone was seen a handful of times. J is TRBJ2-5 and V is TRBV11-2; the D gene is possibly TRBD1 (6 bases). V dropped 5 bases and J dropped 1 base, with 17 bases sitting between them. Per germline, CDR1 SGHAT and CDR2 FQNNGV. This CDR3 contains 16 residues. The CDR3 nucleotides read TGTGCCAGCAGCCCGCTTGGGGGCAGGGTCCAAGAGACCCAGTACTTC. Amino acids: CASSPLGGRVQETQYF.

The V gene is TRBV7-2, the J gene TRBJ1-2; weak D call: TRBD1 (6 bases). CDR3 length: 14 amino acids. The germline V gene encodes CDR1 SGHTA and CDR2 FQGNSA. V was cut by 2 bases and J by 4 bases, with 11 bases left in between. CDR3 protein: CASSLLGAGYGYTF. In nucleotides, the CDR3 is TGTGCCAGCAGCTTACTGGGGGCGGGCTATGGCTACACCTTC.

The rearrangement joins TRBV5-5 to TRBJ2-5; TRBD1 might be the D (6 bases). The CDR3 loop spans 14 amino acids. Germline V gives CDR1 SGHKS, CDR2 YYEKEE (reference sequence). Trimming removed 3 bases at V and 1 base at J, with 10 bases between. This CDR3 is CASSSRTVQETQYF. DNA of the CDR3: TGTGCCAGCAGCTCCCGGACAGTCCAAGAGACCCAGTACTTC.

CDR3 amino acids: CASRTETGGGEKLFF. The CDR3 DNA reads as TGTGCCAGCAGGACGGAGACAGGGGGCGGCGAAAAACTGTTTTTT. The rearrangement joins TRBV27 to TRBJ1-4; 10 bases map to TRBD1. V trimming: 6 bases; J trimming: 8 bases; junction bases outside the gene matches: 9. The length of the CDR3 is 15 residues. Germline CDR1 is MNHEY and CDR2 is SMNVEV (reference sequence).

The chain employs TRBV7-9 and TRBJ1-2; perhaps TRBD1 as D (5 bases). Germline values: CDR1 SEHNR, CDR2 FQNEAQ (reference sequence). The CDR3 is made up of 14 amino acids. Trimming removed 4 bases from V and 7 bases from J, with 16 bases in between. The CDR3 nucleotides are TGTGCCAGCAGCTCAGGGAGGGGAGGGTTTGGCTACACCTTC. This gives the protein CASSSGRGGFGYTF.

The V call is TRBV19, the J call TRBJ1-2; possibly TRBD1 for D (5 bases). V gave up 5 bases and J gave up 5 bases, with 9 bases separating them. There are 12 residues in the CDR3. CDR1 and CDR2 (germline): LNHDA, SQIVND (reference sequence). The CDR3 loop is CASSEQAYGYTF. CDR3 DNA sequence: TGTGCCAGTAGTGAACAGGCTTATGGCTACACCTTC.

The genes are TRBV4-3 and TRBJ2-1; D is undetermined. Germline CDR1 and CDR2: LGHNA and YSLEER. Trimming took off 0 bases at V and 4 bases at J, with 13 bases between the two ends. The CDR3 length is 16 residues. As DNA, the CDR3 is TGCGCCAGCAGCCAAGATTCATGGCCCGTATACAATGAGCAGTTCTTC. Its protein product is CASSQDSWPVYNEQFF.

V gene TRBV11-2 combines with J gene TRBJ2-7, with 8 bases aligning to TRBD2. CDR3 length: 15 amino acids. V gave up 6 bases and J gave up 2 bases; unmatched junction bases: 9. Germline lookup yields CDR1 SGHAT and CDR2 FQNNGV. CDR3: CASSSERGRAYEQYF. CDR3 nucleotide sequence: TGTGCCAGCAGTTCCGAGCGGGGGCGCGCCTACGAGCAGTACTTC.

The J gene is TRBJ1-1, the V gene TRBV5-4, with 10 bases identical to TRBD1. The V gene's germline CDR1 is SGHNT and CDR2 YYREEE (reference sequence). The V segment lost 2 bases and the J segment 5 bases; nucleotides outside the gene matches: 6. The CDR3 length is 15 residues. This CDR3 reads CASSFRTGGETEAFF. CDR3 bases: TGTGCCAGCAGCTTTCGGACAGGGGGAGAAACTGAAGCTTTCTTT.

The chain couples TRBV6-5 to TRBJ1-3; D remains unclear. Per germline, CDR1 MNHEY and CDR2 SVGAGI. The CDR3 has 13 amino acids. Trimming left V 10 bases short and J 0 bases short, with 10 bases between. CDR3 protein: CAIPNYSGNTIYF. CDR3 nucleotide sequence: TGTGCCATCCCGAACTACTCTGGAAACACCATATATTTT.